The 18 T cell receptor beta chains given below trace back to one sample, sequenced in a study of post-analysis software for immune sequencing data (dated by TCRdb to the mid-2010s). Overall study results and their limits: Patients showed significantly higher frequencies than controls for a handful of TRBV segments, among them TRBV5-6, TRBV5-1 and TRBV20-1.

No antigen has been assigned to these receptors. The method was PCR. The data were produced on an Illumina HiSeq 2500. To reduce PCR and sequencing biases, unique molecular identifiers were built into the TCR beta cDNA libraries. The public reads were run again by TCRdb, first through fastp at Q25 and then through MiXCR, and only productive beta chains were kept. Duplicate CDR3 protein sequences are folded into a single record with the most common DNA and genes. Recorded for this sample are 400,000 to 500,000 distinct CDR3 sequences; approximately 38% of them occurred a single time. Approximately 7.7% of the sample rests with the top ten. The sequenced sample was blood. The receptors shown here come from a girl aged 2-9 years with multiple sclerosis.

This chain connects TRBV2 to TRBJ2-1, with 9 bases matching TRBD1. The CDR3 length is 12 residues. Germline CDR1 and CDR2: SNHLY and FYNNEI. The J segment lost 2 bases and the V segment lost 11 bases, leaving 1 base of the junction unmatched. In nucleotides, the CDR3 is TGTGCCGGACAGGGGCCCTACAATGAGCAGTTCTTC. Translated, it gives CAGQGPYNEQFF.

V and J are TRBV6-1 and TRBJ2-1; no clear D gene. Trimming stripped 3 bases from V and 4 bases from J, with 13 bases between. CDR3 length: 15 amino acids. Per the germline V gene, CDR1 is MNHNS and CDR2 is SASEGT. The CDR3 is CASSDEVYIYNEQFF. CDR3 DNA: TGTGCCAGCAGTGACGAGGTTTACATTTACAATGAGCAGTTCTTC.

This clonotype turned up a few times. V and J are TRBV5-1 and TRBJ2-3; D possibly corresponds to TRBD1 (6 bases). Per germline, CDR1 SGHRS and CDR2 YFSETQ. The CDR3 extends over 15 amino acids. With 5 bases removed from V and 2 bases from J, the gap between germline ends came to 15 bases. The CDR3 region is CASRPGTQHTDTQYF. CDR3 in DNA: TGCGCCAGCAGGCCGGGGACACAACACACAGATACGCAGTATTTT.

This clonotype was detected only a few times. V and J are TRBV27 and TRBJ2-7; TRBD2 might be the D (5 bases). Germline V gene lookup returns CDR1 MNHEY and CDR2 SMNVEV (reference sequence). Trimming shortened V by 6 bases and J by 3 bases, and 18 bases separated the two germline ends. The CDR3 totals 15 residues. The CDR3 here is CASSHNGVPSYEQYF. CDR3 coding DNA: TGTGCCAGCAGCCACAACGGGGTTCCCAGCTACGAGCAGTACTTC.

The DNA of the CDR3 is TGCAGCGCCCTCGGGCCCAAGGGAACAGATACGCAGTATTTT. Amino acids: CSALGPKGTDTQYF. The rearrangement links TRBV29-1 to TRBJ2-3, with unresolved D. Germline CDR1 SQVTM, CDR2 ANQGSEA. The CDR3 contains 14 residues. Trimming cost V 7 bases and J 3 bases, with 17 bases left between them.

In this sample, this clonotype turned up many times. The chain employs TRBV4-1 and TRBJ1-2; D remains ambiguous. CDR3 length: 12 amino acids. V lost 0 bases and J lost 11, with 10 bases in between. The germline V gene encodes CDR1 MGHRA and CDR2 YSYEKL. The CDR3 protein is CASSQDGLGYTF. The CDR3, as DNA: TGCGCCAGCAGCCAAGATGGGTTGGGGTACACCTTC.

This clonotype has a count of ten or more. J is TRBJ2-7 and V is TRBV10-2; D not certain. The CDR3 is made up of 11 amino acids. With 4 bases removed from V and 4 bases from J, the gap between germline ends came to 5 bases. Germline assignment: CDR1 WSHSY and CDR2 SAAADI. This CDR3 reads CASSARYEQYF. In DNA form, the CDR3 reads TGCGCCAGCAGTGCTAGATACGAGCAGTACTTC.

This clonotype has only a few counts. The chain carries TRBV14 and TRBJ2-4, with D tentatively TRBD1 (6 bases). The J call is doubtful: the DNA matches TRBJ2-7 better. The length of the CDR3 is 15 residues. Germline V CDR1 and CDR2: SGHDN, FVKESK. The CDR3 DNA follows: TGTGCCAGCAGCCCTCGACAGGTCAGGTATCACGAGCAGTACTTC. The encoded protein is CASSPRQVRYHEQYF.

This sequence joins TRBV20-1 and TRBJ2-7; tentatively, D is TRBD1 (6 bases). The V and J ends lost 2 bases and 3 bases respectively, with 11 bases between them. Germline V gene sequence: CDR1 DFQATT, CDR2 SNEGSKA (reference sequence). The CDR3 extends over 13 amino acids. The CDR3 loop is CSARRGNGYEQYF. As DNA, the CDR3 is TGCAGTGCTAGAAGGGGGAACGGCTACGAGCAGTACTTC.

This clonotype has a count of ten or more. This chain links TRBV20-1 with TRBJ2-7, with D possibly being TRBD2 (6 bases). There are 13 residues in the CDR3. The V and J ends lost 6 bases and 7 bases respectively, with 19 bases between them. The germline V gene has CDR1 DFQATT and CDR2 SNEGSKA (reference sequence). CDR3 sequence (DNA): TGCAGTGCCAACCGGGACTCACCGCGGGAGCAGTACTTC. Amino acids: CSANRDSPREQYF.

In DNA, the CDR3 is TGTGCCATCAGTGACGGACAGAGACTTTACGAGCAGTACTTC. Translating gives CAISDGQRLYEQYF. The chain employs TRBV10-3 and TRBJ2-7; D might be TRBD1 (6 bases). CDR3 length equals 14 residues. Trimming took 3 bases from V and 4 from J, leaving 13 bases between them. CDR1 and CDR2 from the germline V gene are ENHRY and SYGVKD.

The rearrangement joins TRBV29-1 to TRBJ2-1, with D possibly matching TRBD1 (6 bases). CDR3 length: 12 residues. Trimming cost V 4 bases and J 8 bases, with 12 bases left between them. CDR1 and CDR2 (germline): SQVTM, ANQGSEA. The CDR3 DNA reads TGCAGCGTTGTCCCTCCAGGGGATGAGCAGTTCTTC. Encoded protein: CSVVPPGDEQFF.

This clonotype was recorded a few times. The chain has TRBV12-5 and TRBJ2-1; 9 bases agree with TRBD1. From germline, CDR1 is LGHNT and CDR2 FRNRAP. The length of the CDR3 is 14 residues. Trimming removed 6 bases from V and 6 bases from J; junction bases left unmatched: 6. CDR3 DNA: TGTGCTAGTGGCAAAGGGACAGGGCGCAATGAGCAGTTCTTC. As protein: CASGKGTGRNEQFF.

The rearrangement uses TRBV28 and TRBJ1-5; no firm D call. The germline CDR1 and CDR2 sequences are MDHEN and SYDVKM. Trimming removed 4 bases at V and 4 bases at J, with 20 bases between. The length of the CDR3 is 17 residues. The CDR3 sequence: CASSSRVGGSSNQPQHF. As DNA, the CDR3 is TGTGCCAGCAGTTCGAGGGTAGGAGGATCATCGAATCAGCCCCAGCATTTT.

The V and J genes are TRBV20-1 and TRBJ1-2; 7 nucleotides match TRBD1. Trimming cost V 0 bases and J 6 bases; bases outside gene matches: 10. Germline V gene lookup returns CDR1 DFQATT and CDR2 SNEGSKA (reference sequence). CDR3 length: 15 amino acids. CDR3 in DNA: TGCAGTGCTAGAGACACCAACGACAGGGAGAATGGCTACACCTTC. The encoded protein is CSARDTNDRENGYTF.

The chain combines TRBV5-6 with TRBJ2-2; 9 bases fit TRBD1. This CDR3 has 16 amino acids. Germline V gene sequence: CDR1 SGHDT, CDR2 YYEEEE. The V gene end was trimmed by 3 bases and the J gene end by 4 bases; junction bases not matched to a gene: 7. The CDR3 loop reads CASSWGQGKLTGELFF. CDR3 coding DNA: TGTGCCAGCAGCTGGGGACAGGGTAAACTCACCGGGGAGCTGTTTTTT.

The chain couples TRBV6-5 to TRBJ2-5; TRBD1 or TRBD2 may be the D gene (5 bases each). CDR1 and CDR2 (germline): MNHEY, SVGAGI. Trimming pared 2 bases from V and 2 bases from J, leaving 15 bases between. This CDR3 contains 16 residues. The CDR3 region is CASSYAPGLGQETQYF. DNA of the CDR3: TGTGCCAGCAGTTACGCCCCGGGGCTTGGACAAGAGACCCAGTACTTC.

The chain recombines TRBV12-3 or TRBV12-4 with TRBJ2-7, with D perhaps assigned TRBD1 or TRBD2 (6 bases each). The CDR3 runs 15 residues. V lost 5 bases and J lost 3, with 17 bases in between. CDR3 DNA: TGTGCCAGCAGTCCGGTGGTAGGGGGAGGCTACGAGCAGTACTTC. Amino acid sequence: CASSPVVGGGYEQYF.